Each of the 31 T cell receptor beta chains below was sequenced from the same sample in a study of cytomegalovirus exposure and HLA in healthy donors. The PCR made use of 60 Vbeta and 13 Jbeta primers. Here immunoSEQ multiplex PCR was the method, and the copy in TCRdb shows in-frame clones only, minus some. The table lists roughly 170,000 clones, about 77% of them singletons. The material sequenced was PBMCs. These TCRs come from a man aged 25-40 years in good health and CMV-seronegative.

J is TRBJ2-5 and V is TRBV9; D is uncertain. Germline CDR1 SGDLS, CDR2 YYNGEE. V gave up 4 bases and J gave up 5 bases, with 15 bases separating them. CDR3 length: 14 residues. The CDR3 loop reads CASSQGQVRETQYF. DNA of the CDR3: TGTGCCAGCAGCCAAGGCCAAGTGCGGGAGACCCAGTACTTC.

This clone was recorded a few times. CDR3 nucleotides: TGTGCCAGCAGTCCCCTGGGGGGGGACTACAATGAGCAGTTCTTC. Amino acids: CASSPLGGDYNEQFF. J is TRBJ2-1 and V is TRBV27; 7 nucleotides line up with TRBD2. CDR1 is MNHEY and CDR2 is SMNVEV in the germline V gene (reference sequence). V gave up 5 bases and J gave up 3 bases; unmatched junction bases: 7. The CDR3 loop spans 15 amino acids.

The chain has TRBV5-1 and TRBJ2-1; 9 bases fit TRBD1. The CDR3 is 15 residues long. The V gene's germline CDR1 is SGHRS and CDR2 YFSETQ. The ends lost 0 bases at V and 12 bases at J; junction bases unmatched: 10. The CDR3 DNA follows: TGCGCCAGCAGCTTGGCCGAGACAGGGGGACGGGGGCAGTTCTTC. Residues: CASSLAETGGRGQFF.

This chain joins TRBV5-1 and TRBJ2-5; weak D call: TRBD1 (5 bases). From germline, CDR1 is SGHRS and CDR2 YFSETQ. Between the trimmed V and J ends, which lost 0 bases and 2 bases, there was a span of 8 bases. This CDR3 contains 14 residues. CDR3 amino acids: CASSLDDRQETQYF. The CDR3 nucleotides are TGCGCCAGCAGCTTGGATGACAGACAAGAGACCCAGTACTTC.

The V gene is TRBV7-9, the J gene TRBJ1-1; no definite D call. V lost 0 bases, J lost 7 bases, and 9 bases lay in between. The CDR3 loop spans 13 amino acids. CDR1 and CDR2 from the germline V gene are SEHNR and FQNEAQ (reference sequence). CDR3 sequence: CASSLAWQDEAFF. DNA for the CDR3: TGTGCCAGCAGCTTAGCGTGGCAGGATGAAGCTTTCTTT.

In its sample, this clone was seen a few times. The sample has other DNA sequences that encode this CDR3 too. V gene TRBV30 combines with J gene TRBJ1-2, with D possibly being TRBD1 (6 bases). V lost 5 bases to trimming and J lost 5 bases, with 9 bases between them. Germline CDR1 is GTSNPN and CDR2 is SVGIG (reference sequence). CDR3 size: 11 residues. The CDR3 coding sequence is TGTGCCTGGTCCACAGGGTATGGCTACACCTTC. Protein sequence: CAWSTGYGYTF.

The chain uses TRBV5-4 and TRBJ2-1; 14 nucleotides match TRBD2. From germline, CDR1 is SGHNT and CDR2 YYREEE (reference sequence). Losses at the gene ends were 4 bases for V and 5 bases for J; bases not matched to a gene: 8. The CDR3 extends over 17 amino acids. The CDR3 spells CASSPGTSGSLNNEQFF. DNA of the CDR3: TGTGCCAGCAGCCCCGGGACTAGCGGGAGTCTGAACAATGAGCAGTTCTTC.

This sequence joins TRBV9 and TRBJ2-7; 8 bases line up with TRBD2. From germline, CDR1 is SGDLS and CDR2 YYNGEE. CDR3 size: 15 residues. Trimming cost V 0 bases and J 3 bases; bases outside gene matches: 5. The CDR3: CASSVGASGFYEQYF. DNA for the CDR3: TGTGCCAGCAGCGTAGGGGCTAGCGGGTTCTACGAGCAGTACTTC.

This clone has only a few counts. As DNA, the CDR3 is TGTGCCAGCAGAGCGACAGGGGCGGTTCAGTACTTC. Its protein product is CASRATGAVQYF. V gene TRBV5-6 combines with J gene TRBJ2-4; 8 bases fit TRBD1. The V and J ends lost 5 bases and 11 bases, in that order; junction bases with no gene match: 6. This CDR3 has 12 amino acids. The germline CDR1 and CDR2 sequences are SGHDT and YYEEEE. Supplemented by reference TRBV5-6 and TRBJ2-4, the full variable domain reads DAGVTQSPTHLIKTRGQQVTLRCSPKSGHDTVSWYQQALGQGPQFIFQYYEEEERQRGNFPDRFSGHQFPNYSSELNVNALLLGDSALYLCASRATGAVQYFGAGTRLSVL.

This clone turned up a few times. V gene TRBV7-8 combines with J gene TRBJ2-3; 9 bases fit TRBD2. Germline assignment: CDR1 SGHVS and CDR2 FQNEAQ. V was pared by 1 base and J by 3 bases, with 5 bases of the junction left unmatched. The CDR3 spans 16 residues. The CDR3 nucleotides are TGTGCCAGCAGCTTAGTTAGCGGGGGTGGAACAGATACGCAGTATTTT. Translation gives CASSLVSGGGTDTQYF.

V and J are TRBV14 and TRBJ1-1; D call uncertain. The CDR3 loop spans 15 amino acids. The germline gives CDR1 SGHDN, CDR2 FVKESK. With 4 bases removed from V and 1 base from J, the gap between germline ends came to 13 bases. DNA of the CDR3: TGTGCCAGCAGCCCCCTCGAGGATGCGAACACTGAAGCTTTCTTT. Translation: CASSPLEDANTEAFF.

This clone was seen a single time. This chain uses TRBV6-6 with TRBJ2-1; 7 nucleotides align to TRBD1. Trimming removed 2 bases from V and 3 bases from J; junction bases left unmatched: 1. Germline V gives CDR1 MNHNY, CDR2 SVGAGI (reference sequence). There are 14 residues in the CDR3. The CDR3 nucleotides read TGTGCCAGCAGTTACAGGGGGCGCTACAATGAGCAGTTCTTC. Translating it yields CASSYRGRYNEQFF.

The CDR3 loop is CASSESSGSSYEQYF. CDR3 DNA: TGTGCCAGCAGCGAATCTAGCGGGAGTTCCTACGAGCAGTACTTC. V usage is TRBV7-3 and J usage is TRBJ2-7; TRBD2 aligns across 10 bases. V was pared by 5 bases and J by 1 base, with 5 bases of the junction left unmatched. CDR1 is SGHTA, CDR2 FQGTGA, per germline. The length of the CDR3 is 15 residues.

About this clone itself: This sample includes further DNA sequences coding for the same CDR3. This chain uses TRBV7-8 with TRBJ2-5; 10 bases align to TRBD1. Germline CDR1 and CDR2: SGHVS and FQNEAQ. Trimming took 6 bases from V and 5 from J; bases not matched to a gene: 15. CDR3 length equals 17 residues. CDR3 coding DNA: TGTGCCAGCAGGAAGTCCCGGGACAGGGGTCGGGGGGAGACCCAGTACTTC. This sequence encodes CASRKSRDRGRGETQYF.

The V gene is TRBV6-5, the J gene TRBJ1-2, with D tentatively TRBD1 (6 bases). This CDR3 spans 15 amino acids. V lost 2 bases, J lost 5 bases, and 15 bases lay in between. CDR1 and CDR2 (germline): MNHEY, SVGAGI. Written as DNA, the CDR3 is TGTGCCAGCAGTTACGAAGGGGGGAGGGAGTATGGCTACACCTTC. Protein product: CASSYEGGREYGYTF.

The genes are TRBV10-3 and TRBJ2-2, with D perhaps matching TRBD1 (6 bases). Germline CDR1 is ENHRY and CDR2 is SYGVKD. The CDR3 is 13 residues long. V was clipped by 10 bases and J by 0 bases, with 9 bases between them. The CDR3 nucleotides read TGTGCCACCGGGACAACGAACACCGGGGAGCTGTTTTTT. This sequence encodes CATGTTNTGELFF.

This clone was counted once. CDR3 nucleotides: TGTGCCAGCAGCTTAGGTACAAGGGGTTCACCCCTCCACTTT. This codes for CASSLGTRGSPLHF. V is TRBV7-9 and J is TRBJ1-6; D is possibly TRBD1 (5 bases). This CDR3 contains 14 residues. Trimming pared 1 base from V and 9 bases from J, leaving 10 bases between. Germline V gene sequence: CDR1 SEHNR, CDR2 FQNEAQ (reference sequence).

V and J are TRBV4-1 and TRBJ2-5, with 9 bases lining up with TRBD1. The CDR3 has 16 residues. Germline CDR1 is MGHRA and CDR2 is YSYEKL. J gave up 2 bases and V 0 bases, and 4 bases lay outside the gene matches. The CDR3 region is CASSQDRTGVQETQYF. The CDR3 DNA follows: TGCGCCAGCAGCCAAGACAGGACAGGGGTTCAAGAGACCCAGTACTTC.

The chain combines TRBV27 with TRBJ2-2, with D perhaps matching TRBD2 (6 bases). Germline V gene data show CDR1 as MNHEY and CDR2 as SMNVEV (reference sequence). Trimming removed 5 bases at V and 1 base at J, with 11 bases between. This CDR3 spans 15 amino acids. The CDR3 DNA reads TGTGCCAGCAGTCCGGGACTGATGAACACCGGGGAGCTGTTTTTT. Its translation: CASSPGLMNTGELFF.

V is TRBV28 and J is TRBJ2-7; D possibly corresponds to TRBD2 (6 bases). This CDR3 contains 12 residues. CDR1 is MDHEN, CDR2 SYDVKM, per germline. The V end lost 8 bases, the J end lost 4 bases, and 12 bases lay between the germline ends. The CDR3 sequence: CASGAGSYEQYF. CDR3 DNA sequence: TGTGCCAGCGGGGCGGGGTCATACGAGCAGTACTTC.

The CDR3 reads CASSSGTGLNSPLHF. The CDR3 DNA follows: TGTGCCAGCAGCTCCGGGACAGGGCTTAATTCACCCCTCCACTTT. This chain links TRBV7-9 with TRBJ1-6; 9 bases fit TRBD1. This CDR3 comprises 15 residues. Per germline, CDR1 SEHNR and CDR2 FQNEAQ (reference sequence). V shed 4 bases, J shed 6 bases, and the junction held 4 bases outside the gene matches.

This clone has more than one count but fewer than ten. This chain uses TRBV14 with TRBJ2-7, with D possibly TRBD2 on 7 matching bases. CDR1 is SGHDN, CDR2 FVKESK, per germline. Trimming took off 4 bases at V and 7 bases at J, with 11 bases between the two ends. CDR3 length: 12 residues. This CDR3 reads CASSPGGAEQYF. Here the CDR3 DNA reads TGTGCCAGCAGCCCGGGGGGCGCTGAGCAGTACTTC.

About this clone: At the DNA level, this CDR3 is encoded by other sequences in the same sample as well. DNA of the CDR3: TGTGCCAGTAGTATAGATCGGGGGTCTTACGAGCAGTACTTC. Protein sequence: CASSIDRGSYEQYF. The chain links TRBV19 to TRBJ2-7; TRBD2 is a possible D gene (6 bases). The CDR3 has 14 residues. Trimming took off 0 bases at V and 4 bases at J, with 10 bases between the two ends. Germline lookup yields CDR1 LNHDA and CDR2 SQIVND (reference sequence).

The CDR3 is CAWNPRDRIKNIQYF. CDR3 DNA sequence: TGTGCCTGGAACCCCCGGGACAGGATTAAAAACATTCAGTACTTC. J is TRBJ2-4 and V is TRBV30; TRBD1 matches 8 bases. Per germline, CDR1 GTSNPN and CDR2 SVGIG (reference sequence). There are 15 residues in the CDR3. Trimming at V came to 4 bases and at J to 4 bases, leaving 9 bases not matched to a gene.

This clone was seen only once. The V and J genes are TRBV2 and TRBJ2-3, with 9 positions matching TRBD2. CDR3 length: 16 residues. V shed 9 bases, J shed 4 bases, and the junction held 14 bases outside the gene matches. Germline V gene data show CDR1 as SNHLY and CDR2 as FYNNEI. CDR3 coding DNA: TGTGCCAGTGCTCCCTCGGGCGGGAGGGCCGCAGATACGCAGTATTTT. Its protein product is CASAPSGGRAADTQYF.

This clone was detected only once. The rearrangement joins TRBV5-1 to TRBJ1-1; 7 nucleotides agree with TRBD1. The length of the CDR3 is 18 residues. V gave up 3 bases and J gave up 0 bases; unmatched junction bases: 14. From germline, CDR1 is SGHRS and CDR2 YFSETQ. This CDR3 reads CASSSRGQALMLNTEAFF. CDR3 nucleotide sequence: TGCGCCAGCAGCTCGAGAGGACAGGCCTTAATGTTGAACACTGAAGCTTTCTTT.

In regard to this clone: This sample also contains other DNA sequences that code for the same CDR3. The chain recombines TRBV10-3 with TRBJ1-5, with D tentatively TRBD1 (6 bases). The CDR3 spans 14 residues. V was cut by 6 bases and J by 2 bases, with 11 bases left in between. CDR1 and CDR2 from the germline V gene are ENHRY and SYGVKD. CDR3 nucleotide sequence: TGTGCCATCAGCGTCGCAGGGGGCAATCAGCCCCAGCATTTT. Residues: CAISVAGGNQPQHF.

The chain uses TRBV25-1 and TRBJ2-7; TRBD1 agrees at 8 bases. After removal of 5 bases from V and 5 bases from J, the junction contained 11 bases not matched to a gene. Germline CDR1 reads MGHDK; CDR2 reads SYGVNS. The CDR3 runs 15 residues. The CDR3 nucleotides are TGTGCCAGCAGTCCTGGACAGGGAAGGGCGGACGAGCAGTACTTC. Protein product: CASSPGQGRADEQYF.

This clone has just a few counts. The chain uses TRBV30 and TRBJ2-6, with 7 bases identical to TRBD2. Germline assignment: CDR1 GTSNPN and CDR2 SVGIG (reference sequence). The CDR3 loop spans 17 amino acids. In DNA form, the CDR3 reads TGTGCTGGTGGGCGAGGACTAGGTCGCTCTGGGGCCAACGTCCTGACTTTC. Residues: CAGGRGLGRSGANVLTF.

The V and J genes are TRBV10-1 and TRBJ2-7; D not certain. The length of the CDR3 is 13 residues. The V and J ends lost 0 bases and 4 bases respectively, with 7 bases between them. Germline CDR1 and CDR2: WNHNN and SYGVQD (reference sequence). CDR3 bases: TGCGCCAGCAGTGAGTCCGTCCTTTACGAGCAGTACTTC. Translation: CASSESVLYEQYF.

The chain links TRBV30 to TRBJ1-5, with TRBD1 matching 9 bases. CDR3 length equals 13 residues. J was trimmed by 6 bases and V by 2 bases; bases with no gene match: 2. Germline CDR1 and CDR2: GTSNPN and SVGIG (reference sequence). The CDR3 region is CAWSLDRGQPQHF. CDR3 DNA sequence: TGTGCCTGGAGTTTGGACAGGGGTCAGCCCCAGCATTTT.